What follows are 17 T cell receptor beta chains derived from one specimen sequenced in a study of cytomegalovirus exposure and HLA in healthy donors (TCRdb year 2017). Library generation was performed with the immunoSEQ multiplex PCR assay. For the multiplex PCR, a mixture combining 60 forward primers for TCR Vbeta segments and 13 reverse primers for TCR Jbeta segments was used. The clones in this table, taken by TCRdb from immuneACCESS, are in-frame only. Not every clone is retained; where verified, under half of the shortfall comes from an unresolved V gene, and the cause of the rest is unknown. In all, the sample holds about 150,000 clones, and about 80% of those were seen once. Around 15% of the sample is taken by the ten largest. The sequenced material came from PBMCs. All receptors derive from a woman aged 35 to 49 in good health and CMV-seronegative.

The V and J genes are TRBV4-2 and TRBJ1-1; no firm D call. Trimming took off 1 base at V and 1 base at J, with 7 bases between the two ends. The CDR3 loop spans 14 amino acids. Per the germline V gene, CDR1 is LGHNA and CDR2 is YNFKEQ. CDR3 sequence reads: CASSQGNPNTEAFF. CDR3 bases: TGTGCCAGCAGCCAAGGTAATCCGAACACTGAAGCTTTCTTT.

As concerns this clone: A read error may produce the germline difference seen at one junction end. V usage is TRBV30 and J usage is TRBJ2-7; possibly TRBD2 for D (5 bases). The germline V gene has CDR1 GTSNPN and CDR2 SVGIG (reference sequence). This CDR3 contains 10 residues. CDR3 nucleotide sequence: TGTGCCTGGAGGGGAGTCGGCCTGCACTTC. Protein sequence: CAWRGVGLHF. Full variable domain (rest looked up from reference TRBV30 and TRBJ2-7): SQTIHQWPATLVQPVGSPLSLECTVEGTSNPNLYWYRQAAGRGLQLLFYSVGIGQISSEVPQNLSASRPQDRQFILSSKKLLLSDSGFYLCAWRGVGLHFGPGTRLTVT.

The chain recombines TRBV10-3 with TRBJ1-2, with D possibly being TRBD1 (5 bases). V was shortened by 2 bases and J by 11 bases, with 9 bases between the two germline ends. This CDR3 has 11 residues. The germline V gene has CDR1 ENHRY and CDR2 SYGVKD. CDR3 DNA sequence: TGTGCCATCAGTGAGGTCGGGGGGTACACCTTC. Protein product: CAISEVGGYTF.

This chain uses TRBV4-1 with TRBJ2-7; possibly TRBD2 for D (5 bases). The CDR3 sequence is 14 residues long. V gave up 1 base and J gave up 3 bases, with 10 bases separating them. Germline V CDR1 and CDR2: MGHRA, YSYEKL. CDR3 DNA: TGCGCCAGCAGCCAAGCGGAGGAGATCTACGAGCAGTACTTC. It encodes CASSQAEEIYEQYF.

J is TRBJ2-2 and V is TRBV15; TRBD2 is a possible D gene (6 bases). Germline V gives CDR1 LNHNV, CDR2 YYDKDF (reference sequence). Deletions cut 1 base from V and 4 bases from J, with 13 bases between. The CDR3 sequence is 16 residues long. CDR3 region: CATSRVGGKVTGELFF. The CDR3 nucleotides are TGTGCCACCAGCAGAGTGGGAGGAAAAGTCACCGGGGAGCTGTTTTTT.

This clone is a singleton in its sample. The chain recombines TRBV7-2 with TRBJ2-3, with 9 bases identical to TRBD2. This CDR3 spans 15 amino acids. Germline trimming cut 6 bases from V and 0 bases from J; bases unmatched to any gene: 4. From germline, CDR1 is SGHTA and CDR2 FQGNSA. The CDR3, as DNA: TGTGCCAGCAGGGACAGCGGGGGGAGCACAGATACGCAGTATTTT. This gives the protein CASRDSGGSTDTQYF. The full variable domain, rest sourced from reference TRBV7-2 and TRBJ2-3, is GAGVSQSPSNKVTEKGKDVELRCDPISGHTALYWYRQSLGQGLEFLIYFQGNSAPDKSGLPSDRFSAERTGGSVSTLTIQRTQQEDSAVYLCASRDSGGSTDTQYFGPGTRLTVL.

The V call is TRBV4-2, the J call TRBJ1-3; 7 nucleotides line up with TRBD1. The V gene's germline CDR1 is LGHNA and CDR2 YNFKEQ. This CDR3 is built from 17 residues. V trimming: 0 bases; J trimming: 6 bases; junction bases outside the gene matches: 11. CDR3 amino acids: CASSQDANTGVENTIYF. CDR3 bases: TGTGCCAGCAGCCAAGATGCCAACACAGGGGTGGAAAACACCATATATTTT.

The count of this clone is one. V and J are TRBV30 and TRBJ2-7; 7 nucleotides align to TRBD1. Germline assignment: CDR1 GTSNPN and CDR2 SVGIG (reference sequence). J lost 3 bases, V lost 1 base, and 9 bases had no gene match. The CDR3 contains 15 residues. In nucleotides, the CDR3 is TGTGCCTGGAGTGGGGGGACAGAGTTGATCTACGAGCAGTACTTC. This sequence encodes CAWSGGTELIYEQYF. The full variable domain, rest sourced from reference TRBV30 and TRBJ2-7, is SQTIHQWPATLVQPVGSPLSLECTVEGTSNPNLYWYRQAAGRGLQLLFYSVGIGQISSEVPQNLSASRPQDRQFILSSKKLLLSDSGFYLCAWSGGTELIYEQYFGPGTRLTVT.

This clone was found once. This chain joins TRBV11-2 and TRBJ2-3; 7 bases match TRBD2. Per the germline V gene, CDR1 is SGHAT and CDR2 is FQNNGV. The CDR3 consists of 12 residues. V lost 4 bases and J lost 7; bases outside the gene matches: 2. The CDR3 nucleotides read TGTGCCAGCAGCTGGGGGGGTAATACGCAGTATTTT. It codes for CASSWGGNTQYF.

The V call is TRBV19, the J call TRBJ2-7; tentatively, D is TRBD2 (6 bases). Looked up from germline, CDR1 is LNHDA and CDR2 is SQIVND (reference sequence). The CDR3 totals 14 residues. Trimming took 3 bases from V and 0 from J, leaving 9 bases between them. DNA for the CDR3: TGTGCCAGTAGTATCGGGAGAAGCTCCTACGAGCAGTACTTC. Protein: CASSIGRSSYEQYF. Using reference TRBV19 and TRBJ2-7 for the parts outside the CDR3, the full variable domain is DGGITQSPKYLFRKEGQNVTLSCEQNLNHDAMYWYRQDPGQGLRLIYYSQIVNDFQKGDIAEGYSVSREKKESFPLTVTSAQKNPTAFYLCASSIGRSSYEQYFGPGTRLTVT.

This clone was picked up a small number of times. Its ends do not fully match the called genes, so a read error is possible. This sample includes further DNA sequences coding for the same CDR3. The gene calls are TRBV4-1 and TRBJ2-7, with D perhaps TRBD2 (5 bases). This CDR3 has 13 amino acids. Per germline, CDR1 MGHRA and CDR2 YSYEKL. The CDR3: CASSPSRGYEQYF. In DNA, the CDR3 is TGTGCCAGCAGCCCGAGCCGGGGCTACGAGCAGTACTTC.

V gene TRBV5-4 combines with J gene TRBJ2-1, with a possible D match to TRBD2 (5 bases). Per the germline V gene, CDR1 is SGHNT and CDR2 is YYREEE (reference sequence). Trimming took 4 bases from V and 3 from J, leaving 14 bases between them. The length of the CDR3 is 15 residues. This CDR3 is CASSRGDHRYNEQFF. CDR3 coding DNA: TGTGCCAGCAGCCGGGGAGACCATCGCTACAATGAGCAGTTCTTC.

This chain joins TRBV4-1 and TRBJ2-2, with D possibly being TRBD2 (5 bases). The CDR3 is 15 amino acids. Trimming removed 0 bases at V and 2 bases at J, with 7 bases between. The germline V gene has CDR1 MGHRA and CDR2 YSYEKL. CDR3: CASSQESGNTGELFF. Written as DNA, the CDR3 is TGCGCCAGCAGCCAAGAGAGCGGCAACACCGGGGAGCTGTTTTTT.

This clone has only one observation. CDR3 sequence reads: CASSVATGSGELFF. The CDR3 DNA follows: TGTGCCAGCAGCGTAGCTACGGGGTCCGGGGAGCTGTTTTTT. The chain joins TRBV9 to TRBJ2-2, with D possibly TRBD2 on 5 matching bases. The CDR3 loop spans 14 amino acids. V gave up 0 bases and J gave up 6 bases, with 9 bases separating them. Germline assignment: CDR1 SGDLS and CDR2 YYNGEE.

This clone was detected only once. CDR3 region: CAWSVRSRGYTIYF. For the CDR3, the DNA is TGTGCCTGGAGTGTACGGTCCAGGGGATACACCATATATTTT. The rearrangement links TRBV30 to TRBJ1-3; TRBD1 is a possible D gene (6 bases). Trimming pared 0 bases from V and 8 bases from J, leaving 14 bases between. CDR3 size: 14 residues. Germline V gene lookup returns CDR1 GTSNPN and CDR2 SVGIG (reference sequence).

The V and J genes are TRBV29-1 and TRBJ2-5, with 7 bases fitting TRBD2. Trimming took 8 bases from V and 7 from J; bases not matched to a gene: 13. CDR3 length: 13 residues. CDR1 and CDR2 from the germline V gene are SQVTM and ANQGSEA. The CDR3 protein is CSSRGGSRGTQYF. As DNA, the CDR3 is TGCAGCAGTCGCGGGGGATCAAGAGGGACCCAGTACTTC.

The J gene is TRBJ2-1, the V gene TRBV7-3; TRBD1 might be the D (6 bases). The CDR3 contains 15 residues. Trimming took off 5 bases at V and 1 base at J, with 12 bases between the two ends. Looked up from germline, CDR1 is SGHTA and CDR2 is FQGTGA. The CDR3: CASSPLRGSYNEQFF. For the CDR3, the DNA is TGTGCCAGCAGCCCCCTCAGGGGATCCTACAATGAGCAGTTCTTC.